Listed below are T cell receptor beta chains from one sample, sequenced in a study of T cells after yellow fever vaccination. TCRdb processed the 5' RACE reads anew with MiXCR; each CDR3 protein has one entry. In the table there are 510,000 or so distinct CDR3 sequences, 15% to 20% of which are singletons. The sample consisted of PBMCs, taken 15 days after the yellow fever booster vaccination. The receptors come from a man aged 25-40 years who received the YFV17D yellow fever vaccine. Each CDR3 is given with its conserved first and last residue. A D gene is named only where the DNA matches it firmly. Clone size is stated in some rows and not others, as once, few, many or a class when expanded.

cdr3_aa: CAVQGASFSSGANVLTF; cdr3_nt: TGTGCCGTACAGGGTGCCTCATTCAGCTCTGGGGCCAACGTCCTGACTTTC; clone_size: few; v_call: TRBV5-4; d_call: .; j_call: TRBJ2-6
cdr3_aa: CASSWEMGSSYNEQFF; cdr3_nt: TGCGCCAGCAGCTGGGAGATGGGGTCCTCCTACAATGAGCAGTTCTTC; clone_size: .; v_call: TRBV5-1; d_call: .; j_call: TRBJ2-1
cdr3_aa: CASSLYGTGGVSYEQYF; cdr3_nt: TGTGCCAGCAGTTTATATGGCACAGGGGGAGTATCGTACGAGCAGTACTTC; clone_size: .; v_call: TRBV27; d_call: TRBD1; j_call: TRBJ2-7
cdr3_aa: CASSLYVHNEQFF; cdr3_nt: TGTGCCAGCAGCTTATACGTACACAATGAGCAGTTCTTC; clone_size: .; v_call: TRBV11-2; d_call: .; j_call: TRBJ2-1
cdr3_aa: CASSPTSGSLSNEQFF; cdr3_nt: TGTGCCAGCTCACCAACTAGCGGGAGTCTCTCCAATGAGCAGTTCTTC; clone_size: once; v_call: TRBV18; d_call: TRBD2; j_call: TRBJ2-1
cdr3_aa: CATTDRITDTQYF; cdr3_nt: TGTGCCACAACAGACAGGATCACAGATACGCAGTATTTT; clone_size: few; v_call: TRBV6-6; d_call: .; j_call: TRBJ2-3
cdr3_aa: CASSADKETQYF; cdr3_nt: TGTGCCAGCTCAGCAGACAAAGAGACCCAGTACTTC; clone_size: few; v_call: TRBV7-9; d_call: .; j_call: TRBJ2-5
cdr3_aa: CASSFYLAGPEQFF; cdr3_nt: TGTGCCAGCAGTTTCTACTTAGCGGGGCCTGAGCAGTTCTTC; clone_size: few; v_call: TRBV12-3/TRBV12-4; d_call: TRBD2; j_call: TRBJ2-1
cdr3_aa: CASSLMGLLFASTDTQYF; cdr3_nt: TGCGCCAGCAGCTTGATGGGACTCTTATTCGCATCCACAGATACGCAGTATTTT; clone_size: few; v_call: TRBV5-1; d_call: .; j_call: TRBJ2-3
cdr3_aa: CASSWREEADTQYF; cdr3_nt: TGCGCCAGCAGTTGGCGGGAGGAGGCAGATACGCAGTATTTT; clone_size: few; v_call: TRBV5-1; d_call: TRBD2; j_call: TRBJ2-3
cdr3_aa: CSVLTMNTEAFF; cdr3_nt: TGCAGTGTCCTTACTATGAACACTGAAGCTTTCTTT; clone_size: .; v_call: TRBV20-1; d_call: .; j_call: TRBJ1-1
cdr3_aa: CASRPGTAYEQYF; cdr3_nt: TGTGCCAGCCGGCCGGGGACAGCCTACGAGCAGTACTTC; clone_size: .; v_call: TRBV7-2; d_call: TRBD1; j_call: TRBJ2-7
cdr3_aa: CAVGGAGMGIQYF; cdr3_nt: TGTGCCGTGGGAGGGGCCGGGATGGGCATTCAGTACTTC; clone_size: .; v_call: TRBV12-3/TRBV12-4; d_call: TRBD2; j_call: TRBJ2-4
cdr3_aa: CASSLWAGNTGELFF; cdr3_nt: TGTGCCAGCAGTCTTTGGGCGGGAAACACCGGGGAGCTGTTTTTT; clone_size: .; v_call: TRBV2; d_call: .; j_call: TRBJ2-2
cdr3_aa: CSAARATQGEQFF; cdr3_nt: TGCAGTGCCGCGCGGGCCACTCAGGGTGAGCAGTTCTTC; clone_size: few; v_call: TRBV20-1; d_call: .; j_call: TRBJ2-1
cdr3_aa: CASSLATTRITDTQYF; cdr3_nt: TGTGCCAGCAGCTTAGCGACGACAAGAATCACAGATACGCAGTATTTT; clone_size: .; v_call: TRBV7-9; d_call: .; j_call: TRBJ2-3
cdr3_aa: CSAPRGAGVRETQYF; cdr3_nt: TGCAGTGCCCCCAGGGGAGCGGGAGTACGTGAGACCCAGTACTTC; clone_size: many; v_call: TRBV20-1; d_call: TRBD2; j_call: TRBJ2-5
cdr3_aa: CASSEAMVTSGTEAFF; cdr3_nt: TGTGCCAGCAGTGAAGCGATGGTAACCAGCGGCACTGAAGCTTTCTTT; clone_size: .; v_call: TRBV6-1; d_call: .; j_call: TRBJ1-1
cdr3_aa: CSARDGGFADTQYF; cdr3_nt: TGCAGTGCTAGAGATGGGGGGTTCGCAGATACGCAGTATTTT; clone_size: .; v_call: TRBV20-1; d_call: .; j_call: TRBJ2-3
cdr3_aa: CASSYRRATDTQYF; cdr3_nt: TGTGCCAGCAGTTACCGGAGGGCCACAGATACGCAGTATTTT; clone_size: few; v_call: TRBV6-2/TRBV6-3; d_call: .; j_call: TRBJ2-3
cdr3_aa: CASSEEGQGETQYF; cdr3_nt: TGTGCCAGCAGTGAAGAGGGACAGGGGGAGACCCAGTACTTC; clone_size: few; v_call: TRBV2; d_call: TRBD1; j_call: TRBJ2-5
cdr3_aa: CASSVTVDAYNEQFF; cdr3_nt: TGTGCCAGCTCAGTCACAGTTGACGCCTACAATGAGCAGTTCTTC; clone_size: .; v_call: TRBV18; d_call: .; j_call: TRBJ2-1
cdr3_aa: CASRDGLAGSDTQYF; cdr3_nt: TGTGCCAGCAGGGATGGACTAGCGGGAAGTGATACGCAGTATTTT; clone_size: .; v_call: TRBV3-1; d_call: TRBD2; j_call: TRBJ2-3
cdr3_aa: CSAPHRLTSDTQYF; cdr3_nt: TGCAGTGCCCCTCACCGGCTGACTTCTGATACGCAGTATTTT; clone_size: .; v_call: TRBV20-1; d_call: .; j_call: TRBJ2-3
cdr3_aa: CASSQSWVAGAKETQYF; cdr3_nt: TGTGCCAGCAGCCAGAGCTGGGTAGCGGGGGCGAAAGAGACCCAGTACTTC; clone_size: .; v_call: TRBV3-1; d_call: TRBD2; j_call: TRBJ2-5
cdr3_aa: CASSLDEEGGPRETQYF; cdr3_nt: TGTGCCAGCAGTTTAGACGAGGAGGGAGGGCCGCGGGAGACCCAGTACTTC; clone_size: few; v_call: TRBV12-3/TRBV12-4; d_call: TRBD2; j_call: TRBJ2-5
cdr3_aa: CASRSGGTGELFF; cdr3_nt: TGTGCCAGCAGGTCAGGGGGCACCGGGGAGCTGTTTTTT; clone_size: many; v_call: TRBV27; d_call: TRBD1; j_call: TRBJ2-2
cdr3_aa: CASSLETWNEQYF; cdr3_nt: TGCGCCAGCAGCTTGGAGACCTGGAACGAGCAGTACTTC; clone_size: .; v_call: TRBV5-1; d_call: .; j_call: TRBJ2-7
cdr3_aa: CASTSLATGELFF; cdr3_nt: TGTGCCAGCACGTCGTTGGCGACCGGGGAGCTGTTTTTT; clone_size: .; v_call: TRBV6-1; d_call: .; j_call: TRBJ2-2
cdr3_aa: CSATGGPGAVEQYF; cdr3_nt: TGCAGTGCTACCGGCGGCCCCGGAGCGGTGGAGCAGTACTTC; clone_size: .; v_call: TRBV20-1; d_call: .; j_call: TRBJ2-7
cdr3_aa: CASSLTSEGETQYF; cdr3_nt: TGTGCCAGCAGTTTAACGTCAGAGGGGGAGACCCAGTACTTC; clone_size: few; v_call: TRBV12-3/TRBV12-4; d_call: .; j_call: TRBJ2-5
cdr3_aa: CASSLSGGRYEQYF; cdr3_nt: TGTGCCAGCAGTTTATCGGGGGGGAGGTACGAGCAGTACTTC; clone_size: .; v_call: TRBV12-3/TRBV12-4; d_call: TRBD2; j_call: TRBJ2-7
cdr3_aa: CASSLAGTTDSPLHF; cdr3_nt: TGTGCCAGCAGCTTAGCGGGGACAACTGATTCACCCCTCCACTTT; clone_size: .; v_call: TRBV7-2; d_call: .; j_call: TRBJ1-6
cdr3_aa: CASRGYPGQGGNEQYF; cdr3_nt: TGTGCCAGCAGGGGCTATCCGGGACAGGGGGGCAACGAGCAGTACTTC; clone_size: .; v_call: TRBV28; d_call: TRBD1; j_call: TRBJ2-7
cdr3_aa: CASSYPGITGELFF; cdr3_nt: TGTGCCAGCAGTTACCCCGGAATCACCGGGGAGCTGTTTTTT; clone_size: few; v_call: TRBV6-5; d_call: .; j_call: TRBJ2-2
cdr3_aa: CASSLVRQGQGPQHF; cdr3_nt: TGTGCCAGCAGCTTAGTCAGACAGGGGCAGGGGCCCCAGCATTTT; clone_size: .; v_call: TRBV7-8; d_call: TRBD1; j_call: TRBJ1-5
cdr3_aa: CASSQNTGELFF; cdr3_nt: TGTGCCAGCAGCCAGAACACCGGGGAGCTGTTTTTT; clone_size: many; v_call: TRBV5-1; d_call: .; j_call: TRBJ2-2
cdr3_aa: CASSPGRPTFNEQFF; cdr3_nt: TGCGCCAGCAGCCCCGGTAGACCAACCTTCAATGAGCAGTTCTTC; clone_size: .; v_call: TRBV5-1; d_call: .; j_call: TRBJ2-1
cdr3_aa: CASSVTGHRNTEAFF; cdr3_nt: TGTGCCAGCAGCGTAACGGGACACCGCAACACTGAAGCTTTCTTT; clone_size: .; v_call: TRBV7-3; d_call: .; j_call: TRBJ1-1
cdr3_aa: CATSIPGGYANTGELFF; cdr3_nt: TGTGCCACCTCCATCCCGGGCGGATACGCGAACACCGGGGAGCTGTTTTTT; clone_size: few; v_call: TRBV15; d_call: .; j_call: TRBJ2-2
cdr3_aa: CASSKGPYNEQFF; cdr3_nt: TGTGCCAGCAGCAAAGGACCATACAATGAGCAGTTCTTC; clone_size: .; v_call: TRBV5-4; d_call: .; j_call: TRBJ2-1
cdr3_aa: CASSALRNTEAFF; cdr3_nt: TGTGCCAGCAGTGCCCTTAGGAACACTGAAGCTTTCTTT; clone_size: few; v_call: TRBV6-1; d_call: .; j_call: TRBJ1-1
cdr3_aa: CATRDRVSSGANVLTF; cdr3_nt: TGCGCCACCCGGGACAGGGTGAGCTCTGGGGCCAACGTCCTGACTTTC; clone_size: few; v_call: TRBV5-1; d_call: TRBD1; j_call: TRBJ2-6
cdr3_aa: CAISEIAGGEDTQYF; cdr3_nt: TGTGCCATCAGTGAGATAGCGGGAGGGGAGGATACGCAGTATTTT; clone_size: few; v_call: TRBV10-3; d_call: TRBD2; j_call: TRBJ2-3
cdr3_aa: CASSYTAGGETQYF; cdr3_nt: TGTGCCAGCAGCTACACAGCGGGAGGAGAGACCCAGTACTTC; clone_size: .; v_call: TRBV7-2; d_call: TRBD2; j_call: TRBJ2-5
cdr3_aa: CASSPTSGGSSYEQYF; cdr3_nt: TGTGCCAGCAGCCCGACGAGCGGAGGAAGCTCCTACGAGCAGTACTTC; clone_size: few; v_call: TRBV28; d_call: .; j_call: TRBJ2-7
cdr3_aa: CSANSGTFSYEQYF; cdr3_nt: TGCAGTGCTAATAGCGGGACTTTCTCCTACGAGCAGTACTTC; clone_size: few; v_call: TRBV20-1; d_call: TRBD2; j_call: TRBJ2-7
cdr3_aa: CASSSSGTDYNEQFF; cdr3_nt: TGTGCCAGCAGCTCTTCCGGGACAGACTACAATGAGCAGTTCTTC; clone_size: few; v_call: TRBV7-2; d_call: TRBD1; j_call: TRBJ2-1
cdr3_aa: CASSSGGRGPTQYF; cdr3_nt: TGTGCCAGCTCCTCCGGGGGGAGAGGGCCTACGCAGTATTTT; clone_size: .; v_call: TRBV11-2; d_call: TRBD2; j_call: TRBJ2-3
cdr3_aa: CASSYGGGQGVTGELFF; cdr3_nt: TGTGCCAGCAGTTACGGGGGGGGACAGGGGGTCACCGGGGAGCTGTTTTTT; clone_size: .; v_call: TRBV6-5; d_call: TRBD1; j_call: TRBJ2-2
cdr3_aa: CASSQESGGPGANVLTF; cdr3_nt: TGTGCCAGCAGCCAAGAATCGGGAGGCCCCGGGGCCAACGTCCTGACTTTC; clone_size: .; v_call: TRBV4-2; d_call: TRBD2; j_call: TRBJ2-6
cdr3_aa: CASSPRDRRTGEKLFF; cdr3_nt: TGTGCCAGCAGTCCGAGAGACAGGAGGACGGGTGAAAAACTGTTTTTT; clone_size: .; v_call: TRBV12-3/TRBV12-4; d_call: .; j_call: TRBJ1-4